Listed here is a single T cell receptor beta chain. Its specificity is unknown. Sorted T cells were CFSE-labeled and cultured approximately five days with allogeneic regulatory or mature dendritic cells at 1:10. These data come from a study of regulatory dendritic cells for organ transplantation. General study findings and limits: Memory CD8+ clonal expansion seemed more limited with regulatory than mature dendritic cells. The authors noted considerable between-person heterogeneity in alloreactive memory CD8+ cells.

The assay was immunoSEQ multiplex PCR, and TCRdb's table has in-frame clones only and misses some. The sample yields over 8,500 clones, 65% to 85% seen once. The CDR3 has 12 residues. Germline V gives CDR1 LNHDA, CDR2 SQIVND (reference sequence). V was cut by 6 bases and J by 3 bases, with 8 bases left in between. This chain connects TRBV19 to TRBJ1-2; D is unclear. Specimen: memory CD4+ T cells from blood cultured with regulatory dendritic cells. The sample's subset: CD45RO+ memory T cells. The receptor's source is a human donor in good health. In DNA form, the CDR3 reads TGTGCCAGTAGAGACGGAGACTATGGCTACACCTTC. It encodes CASRDGDYGYTF.